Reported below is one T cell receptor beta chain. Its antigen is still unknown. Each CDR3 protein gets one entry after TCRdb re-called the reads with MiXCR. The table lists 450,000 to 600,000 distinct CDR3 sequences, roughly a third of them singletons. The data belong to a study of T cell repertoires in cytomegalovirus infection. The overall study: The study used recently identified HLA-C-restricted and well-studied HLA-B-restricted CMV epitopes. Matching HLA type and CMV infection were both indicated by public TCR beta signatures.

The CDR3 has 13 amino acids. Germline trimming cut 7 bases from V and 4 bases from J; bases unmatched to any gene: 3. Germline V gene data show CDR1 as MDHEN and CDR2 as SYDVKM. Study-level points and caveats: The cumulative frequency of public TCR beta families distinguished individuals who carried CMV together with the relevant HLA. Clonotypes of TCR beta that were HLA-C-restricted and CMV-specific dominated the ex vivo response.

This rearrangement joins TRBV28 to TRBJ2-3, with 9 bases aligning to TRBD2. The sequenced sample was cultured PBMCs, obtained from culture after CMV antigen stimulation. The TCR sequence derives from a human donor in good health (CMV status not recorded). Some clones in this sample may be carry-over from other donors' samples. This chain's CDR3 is CASIAGAADTQYF. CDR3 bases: TGTGCCAGCATAGCGGGAGCTGCAGATACGCAGTATTTT.